This passage covers 6 T cell receptor beta chains from one sample sequenced in a study of regulatory T cells in long-lasting Graves disease. Time point noted: newly diagnosed GD, antithyroid drugs for less than 3 months. PBMC RNA served as the TCR library source. Arm-PCR of CDR3 regions and iRepertoire HTBI primers were used to build TCR beta libraries. TCRdb re-analysed the multiplex PCR reads in MiXCR, keeping a single row per CDR3 protein. The data show around 480,000 distinct CDR3 sequences, with around 16% seen just once and approximately 25% held by the top ten. In addition, the sample was reused for a study of T cells in Graves' hyperthyroidism and ophthalmopathy.

This specimen consisted of peripheral blood mononuclear cells (PBMCs), obtained at new diagnosis, from a patient treated with antithyroid drugs. These TCRs come from a woman aged 35-65 years with Graves disease.

This clonotype was seen many times. V usage is TRBV5-1 and J usage is TRBJ2-1; D possibly corresponds to TRBD2 (6 bases). The ends were cut back, 4 bases at V and 0 bases at J, with 14 bases in the middle. Germline CDR1 is SGHRS and CDR2 is YFSETQ. This CDR3 comprises 16 residues. CDR3: CASSPGTYSSYNEQFF. The CDR3 DNA is TGCGCCAGCAGCCCCGGGACTTACAGCTCCTACAATGAGCAGTTCTTC. The whole variable domain, filled in from reference TRBV5-1 and TRBJ2-1, reads KAGVTQTPRYLIKTRGQQVTLSCSPISGHRSVSWYQQTPGQGLQFLFEYFSETQRNKGNFPGRFSGRQFSNSRSEMNVSTLELGDSALYLCASSPGTYSSYNEQFFGPGTRLTVL.

In its sample, this clonotype was seen many times. The chain joins TRBV3-1 to TRBJ1-1, with TRBD1 as a possible D gene (5 bases). CDR1 and CDR2 from the germline V gene are LGHDT and YNNKEL (reference sequence). There are 15 residues in the CDR3. Trimming left V 7 bases short and J 0 bases short, with 15 bases between. As DNA, the CDR3 is TGTGCCAGCACCCCGGGGGTTTGGGTGAACACTGAAGCTTTCTTT. The encoded protein is CASTPGVWVNTEAFF.

This clonotype was counted ten times or more. The genes are TRBV12-3 or TRBV12-4 and TRBJ1-3; the D gene is possibly TRBD1 (5 bases). The germline V and J ends were trimmed by 7 bases and 0 bases, with 10 bases remaining between them. The CDR3 runs 14 residues. The CDR3 is CASITGFSGNTIYF. The CDR3 nucleotides are TGTGCCAGCATTACAGGCTTCTCTGGAAACACCATATATTTT.

Many counts were recorded for this clonotype. The CDR3 is CASSRSSFTEAFF. DNA for the CDR3: TGTGCCAGCAGCAGATCGTCGTTCACTGAAGCTTTCTTT. The rearrangement uses TRBV6-1 and TRBJ1-1; D is unresolved. The V and J ends lost 6 bases and 4 bases respectively, with 12 bases between them. Per the germline V gene, CDR1 is MNHNS and CDR2 is SASEGT. CDR3 length equals 13 residues.

The chain employs TRBV14 and TRBJ2-1; possibly TRBD1 for D (6 bases). V was shortened by 5 bases and J by 5 bases, with 10 bases between the two germline ends. CDR1 is SGHDN and CDR2 is FVKESK in the germline V gene. The CDR3 consists of 13 residues. In DNA, the CDR3 is TGTGCCAGCAGCTTCACAGGGAACAATGAGCAGTTCTTC. This translates into CASSFTGNNEQFF.

This clonotype was detected ten times or more. The chain uses TRBV20-1 and TRBJ2-3; D ambiguous. Germline values: CDR1 DFQATT, CDR2 SNEGSKA (reference sequence). The CDR3 has 12 residues. Deletions cut 5 bases from V and 1 base from J, with 7 bases between. This chain's CDR3 is CSAPQGTDTQYF. The CDR3 bases are TGCAGTGCTCCACAAGGCACAGATACGCAGTATTTT.